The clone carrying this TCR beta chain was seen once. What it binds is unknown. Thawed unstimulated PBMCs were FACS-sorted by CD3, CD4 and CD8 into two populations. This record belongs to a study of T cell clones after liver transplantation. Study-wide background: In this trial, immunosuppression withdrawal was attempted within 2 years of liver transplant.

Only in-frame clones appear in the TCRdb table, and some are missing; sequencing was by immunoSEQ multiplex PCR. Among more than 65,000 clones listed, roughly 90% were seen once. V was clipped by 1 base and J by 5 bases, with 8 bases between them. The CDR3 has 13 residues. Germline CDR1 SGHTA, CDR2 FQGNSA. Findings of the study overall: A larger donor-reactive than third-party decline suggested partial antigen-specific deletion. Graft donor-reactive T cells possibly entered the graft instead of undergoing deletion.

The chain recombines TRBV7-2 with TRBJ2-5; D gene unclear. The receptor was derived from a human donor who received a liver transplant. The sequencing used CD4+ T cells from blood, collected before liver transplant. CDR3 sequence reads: CASSLDLGETQYF. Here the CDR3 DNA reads TGTGCCAGCAGCTTAGACCTGGGTGAGACCCAGTACTTC.